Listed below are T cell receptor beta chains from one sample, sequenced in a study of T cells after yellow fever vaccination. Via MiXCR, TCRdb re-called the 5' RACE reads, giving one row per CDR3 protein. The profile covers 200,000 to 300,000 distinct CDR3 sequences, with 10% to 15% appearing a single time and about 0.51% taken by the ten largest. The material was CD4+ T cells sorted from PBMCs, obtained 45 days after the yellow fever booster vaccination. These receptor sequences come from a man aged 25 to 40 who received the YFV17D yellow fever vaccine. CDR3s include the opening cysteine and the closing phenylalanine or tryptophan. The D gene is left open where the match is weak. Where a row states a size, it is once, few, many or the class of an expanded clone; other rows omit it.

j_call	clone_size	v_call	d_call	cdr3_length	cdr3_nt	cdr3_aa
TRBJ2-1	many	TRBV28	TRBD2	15	TGTGCCAGCAACGGTCGGCGGGAGCGGTTGGATGAGCAGTTCTTC	CASNGRRERLDEQFF
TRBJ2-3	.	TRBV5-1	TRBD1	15	TGCGCCAGCAGCTTTGGGACAGGGGAAACAGATACGCAGTATTTT	CASSFGTGETDTQYF
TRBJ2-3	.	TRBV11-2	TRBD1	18	TGTGCCAGCAGCCCCGGGGACAGGGGGCGCATCGGCACAGATACGCAGTATTTT	CASSPGDRGRIGTDTQYF
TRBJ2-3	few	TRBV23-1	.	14	TGCGCCAGCAGTCAATATTCAGACACAGATACGCAGTATTTT	CASSQYSDTDTQYF
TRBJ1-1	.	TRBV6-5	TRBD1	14	TGTGCCAGCAGTTACCGACAGGGAGGCACTGAAGCTTTCTTT	CASSYRQGGTEAFF
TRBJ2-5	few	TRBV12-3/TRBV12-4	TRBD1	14	TGTGCCAGCAGGCCCGGGACAGGGCTGGAGACCCAGTACTTC	CASRPGTGLETQYF
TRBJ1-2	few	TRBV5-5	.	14	TGTGCCAGCAGCTTGGAGGGAACTAACTATGGCTACACCTTC	CASSLEGTNYGYTF
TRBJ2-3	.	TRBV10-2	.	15	TGCGCCAGCAGTGAGCCGGGAGTGGGGACAGATACGCAGTATTTT	CASSEPGVGTDTQYF
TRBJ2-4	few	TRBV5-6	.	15	TGTGCCAGCAGCTTGGCAGAATTAGCCAAAAACATTCAGTACTTC	CASSLAELAKNIQYF
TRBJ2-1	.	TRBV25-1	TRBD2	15	TGTGCCAGCGGGAGGACTAGCGGGACCTACAATGAGCAGTTCTTC	CASGRTSGTYNEQFF
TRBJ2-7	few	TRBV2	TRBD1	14	TGTGCCAGCTATGCCGGGACAGATTCCTACGAGCAGTACTTC	CASYAGTDSYEQYF
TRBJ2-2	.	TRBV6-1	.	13	TGTGCCACGGTGGGCAGGAGCACCGGGGAGCTGTTTTTT	CATVGRSTGELFF
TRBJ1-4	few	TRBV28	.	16	TGTGCCAGCAGTGAACTTGGAGGGGTATCTAATGAAAAACTGTTTTTT	CASSELGGVSNEKLFF
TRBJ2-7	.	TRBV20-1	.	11	TGCAGTGCTAGTAAAGGTCTCGAGCAGTACTTC	CSASKGLEQYF
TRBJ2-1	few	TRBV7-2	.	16	TGTGCCAGCAGCCTCCAGGCACAGGTCGAGAGGAATGAGCAGTTCTTC	CASSLQAQVERNEQFF
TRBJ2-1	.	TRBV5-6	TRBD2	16	TGTGCCAGCAGCTTAGGGCCTAGCGGGACCTACAATGAGCAGTTCTTC	CASSLGPSGTYNEQFF
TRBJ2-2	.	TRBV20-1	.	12	TGCAGTGCGGAAGGACAGACCGGGGAGCTGTTTTTT	CSAEGQTGELFF
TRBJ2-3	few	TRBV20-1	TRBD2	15	TGCAGTGCTAGCGGGAGCGGGGGGGGAACAGATACGCAGTATTTT	CSASGSGGGTDTQYF
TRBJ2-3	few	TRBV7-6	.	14	TGTGCCAGCAGGCGGACGGGACGCACAGATACGCAGTATTTT	CASRRTGRTDTQYF
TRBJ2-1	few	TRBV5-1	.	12	TGCGCCAGCAGCTTGATCCTCGATGAGCAGTTCTTC	CASSLILDEQFF
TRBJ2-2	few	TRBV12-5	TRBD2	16	TGTGCTAGTGGTCACTTCCGAGCGGGAGCGCCCGGGGAGCTGTTTTTT	CASGHFRAGAPGELFF
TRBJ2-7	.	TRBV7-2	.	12	TGTGCCAGCAGCCAACAGGGCGGCGAGCAGTACTTC	CASSQQGGEQYF
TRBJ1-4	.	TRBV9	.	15	TGTGCCAGCAGCCGAACCCGGACAGCAAATGAAAAACTGTTTTTT	CASSRTRTANEKLFF
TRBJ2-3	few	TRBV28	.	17	TGTGCCAGCAGTTTGACCCGTCAGGGTTTCAGCACAGATACGCAGTATTTT	CASSLTRQGFSTDTQYF
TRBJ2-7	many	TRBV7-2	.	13	TGTGCCAGCAGCTCCGCGGACGGCTACGAGCAGTACTTC	CASSSADGYEQYF
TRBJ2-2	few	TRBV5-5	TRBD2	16	TGTGCCAGCAGCTTTGAGGCGGGGGTAAACACCGGGGAGCTGTTTTTT	CASSFEAGVNTGELFF
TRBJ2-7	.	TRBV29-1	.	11	TGCAGCGTTGATTCTCCCTACGAGCAGTACTTC	CSVDSPYEQYF
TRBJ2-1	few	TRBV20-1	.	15	TGCAGTGCTATCGGGGGCAGGAGGGCCTACAATGAGCAGTTCTTC	CSAIGGRRAYNEQFF
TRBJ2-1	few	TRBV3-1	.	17	TGTGCCAGCAGCCAGGACCCGCGGACCCTGGCCTCCAATGAGCAGTTCTTC	CASSQDPRTLASNEQFF
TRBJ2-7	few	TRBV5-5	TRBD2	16	TGTGCCAGCAGCCAACGCAGCGGGACGAGCTCCTACGAGCAGTACTTC	CASSQRSGTSSYEQYF
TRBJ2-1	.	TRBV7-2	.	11	TGTGCCAGCAGCTTACAGCCTGAGCAGTTCTTC	CASSLQPEQFF
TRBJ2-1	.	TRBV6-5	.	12	TGTGCCAGCAGTAAAGGTGGCCATGAGCAGTTCTTC	CASSKGGHEQFF
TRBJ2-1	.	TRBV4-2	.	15	TGTGCCAGCAGCCAAGATACGGGTTCCTACAATGAGCAGTTCTTC	CASSQDTGSYNEQFF
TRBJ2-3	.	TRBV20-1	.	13	TGCAGTGCTAGCAGCTACACCACAGATACGCAGTATTTT	CSASSYTTDTQYF
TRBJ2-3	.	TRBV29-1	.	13	TGCAGCGTTGACGACCCGGCTACGGATACGCAGTATTTT	CSVDDPATDTQYF
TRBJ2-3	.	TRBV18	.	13	TGTGCCAGCTCACCACCGGTTGCAGATACGCAGTATTTT	CASSPPVADTQYF
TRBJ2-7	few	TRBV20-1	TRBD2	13	TGCAGTGCTAGGGGACTAGCGGGGTGGGAGCAGTACTTC	CSARGLAGWEQYF
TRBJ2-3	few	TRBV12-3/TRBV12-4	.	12	TGTGCCAGCAGTGCCTGGGGGGATACGCAGTATTTT	CASSAWGDTQYF
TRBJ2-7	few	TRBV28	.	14	TGTGCCAGCAGTTTAGCTGCGTTGAACTACGAGCAGTACTTC	CASSLAALNYEQYF
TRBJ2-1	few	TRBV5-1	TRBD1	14	TGCGCCAGCAGCGTACAGGGGAGAAGGAATGAGCAGTTCTTC	CASSVQGRRNEQFF
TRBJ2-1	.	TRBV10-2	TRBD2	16	TGCGCCAGCAGTGATTCTAGCGGGCTCTCCTACAATGAGCAGTTCTTC	CASSDSSGLSYNEQFF
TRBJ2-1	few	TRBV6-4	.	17	TGTGCCAGCAGTCCATCCGGGACTGGTAGCTCCTACAATGAGCAGTTCTTC	CASSPSGTGSSYNEQFF
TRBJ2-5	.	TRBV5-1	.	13	TGCGCCAGCAGCTTGGGGGACGTGAGGACCCAGTACTTC	CASSLGDVRTQYF
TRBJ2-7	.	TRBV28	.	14	TGTGCCAGCAGTCCCCTCGGACAGACATACGAGCAGTACTTC	CASSPLGQTYEQYF
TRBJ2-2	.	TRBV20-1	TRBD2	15	TGCAGTGCTAGAAACGCGGGAGGTGGGACCGGGGAGCTGTTTTTT	CSARNAGGGTGELFF
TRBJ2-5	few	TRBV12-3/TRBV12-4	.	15	TGTGCCAGCAGTCAATTGCAGGGCCTAGGGGAGACCCAGTACTTC	CASSQLQGLGETQYF